A single sample gave rise to the 19 T cell receptor beta chains below, sequenced in a study of blood T cell repertoires in COVID-19 (dated by TCRdb to 2020 to 2021). The library relied on the immunoSEQ multiplex PCR assay. Not all clones reach the TCRdb copy of this immuneACCESS table, which keeps in-frame sequences only. Checked studies attribute under half of the gap to unresolved V genes and leave the rest unexplained. Counted in this sample were fewer than 400,000 clones; 88% of them appeared once. The ten most abundant clones make up about 5% of the sample. The sequenced material came from PBMCs or T cells enriched from blood (not recorded which). These receptors all come from a man aged 25 to 40 who had recovered from COVID-19.

The V and J genes are TRBV18 and TRBJ1-3; a weak D match, TRBD1 (6 bases). CDR3 size: 14 residues. The germline V gene has CDR1 KGHSH and CDR2 LQKENI. Trimming took off 6 bases at V and 2 bases at J, with 11 bases between the two ends. CDR3 coding DNA: TGTGCCAGCTCGCGGACAGAGCCTGGAAACACCATATATTTT. This translates into CASSRTEPGNTIYF.

The genes are TRBV5-1 and TRBJ1-5; the D gene is possibly TRBD1 (5 bases). Germline CDR1 reads SGHRS; CDR2 reads YFSETQ. V gave up 3 bases and J gave up 3 bases, with 13 bases separating them. CDR3 size: 15 residues. The CDR3 loop is CASSSSGDSNQPQHF. In DNA, the CDR3 is TGCGCCAGCAGCTCCTCCGGGGACTCCAATCAGCCCCAGCATTTT.

V is TRBV13 and J is TRBJ2-5, with 7 bases that match TRBD1. The CDR3 covers 15 residues. After removal of 4 bases from V and 2 bases from J, the junction contained 7 bases not matched to a gene. The germline V gene has CDR1 PRHDT and CDR2 FYEKMQ (reference sequence). CDR3 amino acids: CASSSTGPPQETQYF. The DNA of the CDR3 is TGTGCCAGCAGCTCGACAGGGCCCCCACAAGAGACCCAGTACTTC.

The sample holds one count of this clone. CDR3 nucleotide sequence: TGCAGCGTGGGGGGAGGGAAGAGCTATGGCTACACCTTC. Its protein product is CSVGGGKSYGYTF. The V gene is TRBV29-1, the J gene TRBJ1-2; D is possibly TRBD1 (5 bases). Germline-derived CDR1 and CDR2 are SQVTM and ANQGSEA. This CDR3 is 13 amino acids long. Trimming took off 6 bases at V and 4 bases at J, with 15 bases between the two ends.

The chain links TRBV5-1 to TRBJ2-2; D might be TRBD2 (5 bases). CDR3 size: 15 residues. Germline V gene lookup returns CDR1 SGHRS and CDR2 YFSETQ. V was trimmed by 6 bases and J by 5 bases, leaving 17 bases between them. CDR3 residues: CASTTQPEGTGELFF. For the CDR3, the DNA is TGCGCCAGCACCACACAACCCGAGGGAACCGGGGAGCTGTTTTTT.

The chain couples TRBV27 to TRBJ2-3; 8 nucleotides match TRBD2. This CDR3 spans 17 amino acids. The junction had 9 bases not matched to a gene; V was cut back by 1 base and J by 3 bases. The germline gives CDR1 MNHEY, CDR2 SMNVEV (reference sequence). CDR3 residues: CASSLWDGAGGTDTQYF. In nucleotides, the CDR3 is TGTGCCAGCAGTTTATGGGACGGGGCGGGGGGTACAGATACGCAGTATTTT.

This clone was picked up one time. As DNA, the CDR3 is TGTGCCAGCAGCTCTGCAGGGGAGACCCAGTACTTC. Its protein is CASSSAGETQYF. This rearrangement joins TRBV2 to TRBJ2-5; D is perhaps TRBD1 (5 bases). The CDR3 is 12 amino acids. The V end lost 6 bases, the J end lost 5 bases, and 10 bases lay between the germline ends. CDR1 and CDR2 from the germline V gene are SNHLY and FYNNEI.

This clone was seen just once. V usage is TRBV6-5 and J usage is TRBJ1-3; a possible D gene is TRBD1 (5 bases). Trimming removed 6 bases from V and 8 bases from J, with 17 bases in between. The CDR3 runs to 14 residues. Germline assignment: CDR1 MNHEY and CDR2 SVGAGI. CDR3 sequence: CASRRSGNGDTIYF. CDR3 in DNA: TGTGCCAGCAGGCGATCAGGGAACGGAGACACCATATATTTT.

The chain couples TRBV2 to TRBJ2-1; TRBD1 might be the D (5 bases). CDR3 size: 11 residues. V lost 7 bases to trimming and J lost 9 bases, with 10 bases between them. Germline CDR1 and CDR2: SNHLY and FYNNEI. The CDR3 nucleotides read TGTGCCAGCACCAGGGCCGGTGAGCAGTTCTTC. It codes for CASTRAGEQFF.

The chain uses TRBV11-2 and TRBJ2-5, with 7 bases lining up with TRBD1. Germline CDR1 reads SGHAT; CDR2 reads FQNNGV. This CDR3 is built from 14 residues. V lost 5 bases and J lost 4; bases outside the gene matches: 7. The CDR3 loop is CASSPRTGGETQYF. The CDR3 coding sequence is TGTGCCAGCAGCCCCAGGACAGGTGGAGAGACCCAGTACTTC. Using reference TRBV11-2 and TRBJ2-5 for the parts outside the CDR3, the full variable domain is EAGVAQSPRYKIIEKRQSVAFWCNPISGHATLYWYQQILGQGPKLLIQFQNNGVVDDSQLPKDRFSAERLKGVDSTLKIQPAKLEDSAVYLCASSPRTGGETQYFGPGTRLLVL.

The genes are TRBV6-5 and TRBJ1-3, with D maybe TRBD1 (6 bases). CDR3 length: 16 amino acids. V shed 2 bases and J shed 0 bases, with 11 bases lying between them. The germline CDR1 and CDR2 sequences are MNHEY and SVGAGI. The CDR3 region has the DNA TGTGCCAGCAGTTACAGTAGGGGGGGCTCTGGAAACACCATATATTTT. Protein product: CASSYSRGGSGNTIYF.

This rearrangement joins TRBV7-9 to TRBJ2-2, with 13 positions matching TRBD2. CDR1 and CDR2 from the germline V gene are SEHNR and FQNEAQ (reference sequence). CDR3 length: 16 residues. Trimming at V came to 5 bases and at J to 7 bases, leaving 7 bases not matched to a gene. CDR3 region: CASSQTSGGPIGELFF. CDR3 bases: TGTGCCAGCAGCCAGACTAGCGGGGGGCCAATCGGGGAGCTGTTTTTT.

The chain joins TRBV6-2 or TRBV6-3 to TRBJ2-2, with 9 bases aligning to TRBD1. The CDR3 has 17 amino acids. In germline, CDR1 is MNHEY, CDR2 SVGEGT. Trimming removed 6 bases from V and 6 bases from J; junction bases left unmatched: 14. The CDR3: CASSPPPGQGVSGELFF. The CDR3 DNA reads TGTGCCAGCAGCCCTCCTCCGGGACAGGGTGTATCCGGGGAGCTGTTTTTT.

The gene calls are TRBV23-1 and TRBJ2-3; 10 positions match TRBD1. TRBV23-1 is treated as an ORF (open reading frame) with a function not yet certain. This CDR3 is 20 amino acids long. V lost 2 bases, J lost 5 bases, and 19 bases stayed unmatched. CDR3 nucleotides: TGCGCCAGCAGTCAAACCCACATAAAGGACAGGGGGAAGGTTCGAGATACGCAGTATTTT. It encodes CASSQTHIKDRGKVRDTQYF.

V usage is TRBV5-1 and J usage is TRBJ2-2, with TRBD1 as a possible D gene (5 bases). Deletions cut 4 bases from V and 5 bases from J, with 15 bases between. This CDR3 is 15 amino acids long. CDR1 is SGHRS and CDR2 is YFSETQ in the germline V gene. In DNA form, the CDR3 reads TGCGCCAGCAGCGCCGGCCAGGGCCCAACCGGGGAGCTGTTTTTT. Amino acids: CASSAGQGPTGELFF. Combining the CDR3 with reference TRBV5-1 and TRBJ2-2 gives the whole variable domain KAGVTQTPRYLIKTRGQQVTLSCSPISGHRSVSWYQQTPGQGLQFLFEYFSETQRNKGNFPGRFSGRQFSNSRSEMNVSTLELGDSALYLCASSAGQGPTGELFFGEGSRLTVL.

This clone was recorded a few times. V is TRBV7-2 and J is TRBJ2-7; D is possibly TRBD1 (5 bases). The CDR3 is 14 amino acids. Between the trimmed V and J ends, which lost 0 bases and 2 bases, there was a span of 8 bases. From germline, CDR1 is SGHTA and CDR2 FQGNSA. The CDR3 is CASSLATATYEQYF. The CDR3, as DNA: TGTGCCAGCAGCTTAGCGACAGCCACCTACGAGCAGTACTTC.

The genes are TRBV7-9 and TRBJ1-2; 9 positions agree with TRBD1. After removal of 5 bases from V and 7 bases from J, the junction contained 8 bases not matched to a gene. CDR1 and CDR2 (germline): SEHNR, FQNEAQ (reference sequence). This CDR3 region has 14 residues. In DNA, the CDR3 is TGTGCCAGCAGCCTCGGGACAGGGAAGGTTGGCTACACCTTC. Its translation: CASSLGTGKVGYTF.

This chain uses TRBV7-2 with TRBJ2-3, with D hard to call. The V gene lost 5 bases and the J gene lost 5 bases, with 5 bases spanning the gap. Germline V gene sequence: CDR1 SGHTA, CDR2 FQGNSA. This CDR3 comprises 11 residues. In DNA, the CDR3 is TGTGCCAGCAGCGCCGGAGATACGCAGTATTTT. The encoded protein is CASSAGDTQYF.

This clone appeared once. The chain links TRBV5-4 to TRBJ2-7, with 7 nucleotides matching TRBD1. The V gene's germline CDR1 is SGHNT and CDR2 YYREEE (reference sequence). Germline trimming cut 2 bases from V and 3 bases from J; bases unmatched to any gene: 2. The CDR3 runs to 13 residues. The CDR3 sequence: CASSLNRGYEQYF. DNA for the CDR3: TGTGCCAGCAGCTTAAACAGGGGCTACGAGCAGTACTTC.